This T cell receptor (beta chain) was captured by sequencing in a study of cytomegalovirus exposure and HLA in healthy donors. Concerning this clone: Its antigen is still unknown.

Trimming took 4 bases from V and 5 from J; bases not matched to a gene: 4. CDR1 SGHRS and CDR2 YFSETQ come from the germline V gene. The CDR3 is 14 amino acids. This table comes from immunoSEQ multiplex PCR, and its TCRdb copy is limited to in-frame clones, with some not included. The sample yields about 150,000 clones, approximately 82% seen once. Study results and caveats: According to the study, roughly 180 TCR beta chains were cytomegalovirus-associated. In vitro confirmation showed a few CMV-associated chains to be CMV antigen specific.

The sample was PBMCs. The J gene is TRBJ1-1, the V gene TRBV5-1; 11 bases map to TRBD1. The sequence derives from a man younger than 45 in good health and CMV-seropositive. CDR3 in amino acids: CASSQGQGGTEAFF. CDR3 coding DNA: TGCGCCAGCAGCCAGGGACAGGGGGGTACTGAAGCTTTCTTT.